Listed here is a single T cell receptor (beta chain). No cognate antigen has been identified for it. No clone much larger than this one lies a single base away; base qualities are absent. Reading the germline V gene gives CDR1 SGHTA and CDR2 FQGTGA. V gives up 5 bases and J gives up 6 bases, and the segment between their germline ends measures 16 bases. Inclusive of the bounding cysteine and phenylalanine, the CDR3 is 14 residues long. Of the read, only the CDR3 DNA is kept; its 42 bases are in frame from base 1. The time point label here, explained by the study, means: 180 days after allo-HCT. Recipient blood was collected about 28 days before transplant and at days 30, 100 and 180 after transplant. Nuclei Lysis Solution was used to extract genomic DNA from fresh or cryopreserved unfractionated peripheral blood mononuclear cells. This sample is part of a study of T cell clonotyping in hematopoietic cell transplantation (dated by TCRdb to the early 2020s). Regarding the research as a whole: A total of about 140 blood samples were gathered in the study from roughly 37 consecutive transplant recipients along with their related donors. Patients were recruited between September 2015 and 2017 and followed until late 2020 or death. Results the study describes overall, beyond this receptor: Recipient TCR diversity fell after transplant, with pathologically expanded clonotypes rising progressively from day 30 to day 180. Inverse Simpson Index values from donors and from recipients before transplant predicted broader TCR repertoire diversity after transplant. Sample size was limited, and cells were not sorted, so CD4 and CD8 repertoire contributions could not be separated. Only a small fraction of recipient repertoires overlapped donor repertoires, with over 97% appearing de novo at the given depth.

With the immunoSEQ assay, which is a bias-controlled multiplex PCR relying on V- and J-specific primers, TCR beta CDR3 regions were amplified from genomic DNA. A proprietary barcode and Illumina adapter sequences were added to the CDR3 amplicons in a second PCR step. An Illumina MiSeq instrument was used for sequencing of the CDR3 libraries. As for how the authors treated the data: immunoSEQ Analyzer 3.0 was used for export and quality control, with R Bioconductor and Immunarch used for downstream analyses. Only productive rearrangements within the normalized downsampled data set were used in the calculation of repertoire metrics. In the normalized cohort, a clonotype counted as pathologically expanded if the clonotype was larger than 5 templates. The Inverse Simpson Index was used to measure repertoire diversity. The non-normalized data set was used for CMV-specificity analyses so that all clonotypes could be captured. As stored in TCRdb, this immuneACCESS dataset retains in-frame rearrangements with V and J assigned. A fraction of the clones does not appear; measured against another copy, unresolved V genes explain less than half of the discrepancy, and the remainder lacks a known reason. V and J calls and clone size are given by that table; D and trimming were obtained from the DNA. The sample yields about 9,400 clones; 75% to 80% were counted once. 16% of the sample goes to the ten largest clones.

This sequence originates from a male patient aged 35 to 55 who had an allogeneic stem cell transplant from a related donor, so the T cells may come from the graft donor. Some clones in this sample may be carry-over from other donors' samples. This specimen was PBMCs, taken 180 days after allogeneic stem cell transplant. The chain joins TRBV7-3 to TRBJ1-2; TRBD1 could be the D gene, as 6 bases match. The CDR3 amino acid sequence is: CASSPSWGANGYTF. The nucleotide sequence is given as TGTGCCAGCAGCCCCTCGTGGGGGGCGAATGGCTACACCTTC. Beyond the CDR3, the reference TRBV7-3 and TRBJ1-2 genes provide the residues; the full variable domain reads: GAGVSQTPSNKVTEKGKYVELRCDPISGHTALYWYRQSLGQGPEFLIYFQGTGAADDSGLPNDRFFAVRPEGSVSTLKIQRTERGDSAVYLCASSPSWGANGYTFGSGTRLTVV.